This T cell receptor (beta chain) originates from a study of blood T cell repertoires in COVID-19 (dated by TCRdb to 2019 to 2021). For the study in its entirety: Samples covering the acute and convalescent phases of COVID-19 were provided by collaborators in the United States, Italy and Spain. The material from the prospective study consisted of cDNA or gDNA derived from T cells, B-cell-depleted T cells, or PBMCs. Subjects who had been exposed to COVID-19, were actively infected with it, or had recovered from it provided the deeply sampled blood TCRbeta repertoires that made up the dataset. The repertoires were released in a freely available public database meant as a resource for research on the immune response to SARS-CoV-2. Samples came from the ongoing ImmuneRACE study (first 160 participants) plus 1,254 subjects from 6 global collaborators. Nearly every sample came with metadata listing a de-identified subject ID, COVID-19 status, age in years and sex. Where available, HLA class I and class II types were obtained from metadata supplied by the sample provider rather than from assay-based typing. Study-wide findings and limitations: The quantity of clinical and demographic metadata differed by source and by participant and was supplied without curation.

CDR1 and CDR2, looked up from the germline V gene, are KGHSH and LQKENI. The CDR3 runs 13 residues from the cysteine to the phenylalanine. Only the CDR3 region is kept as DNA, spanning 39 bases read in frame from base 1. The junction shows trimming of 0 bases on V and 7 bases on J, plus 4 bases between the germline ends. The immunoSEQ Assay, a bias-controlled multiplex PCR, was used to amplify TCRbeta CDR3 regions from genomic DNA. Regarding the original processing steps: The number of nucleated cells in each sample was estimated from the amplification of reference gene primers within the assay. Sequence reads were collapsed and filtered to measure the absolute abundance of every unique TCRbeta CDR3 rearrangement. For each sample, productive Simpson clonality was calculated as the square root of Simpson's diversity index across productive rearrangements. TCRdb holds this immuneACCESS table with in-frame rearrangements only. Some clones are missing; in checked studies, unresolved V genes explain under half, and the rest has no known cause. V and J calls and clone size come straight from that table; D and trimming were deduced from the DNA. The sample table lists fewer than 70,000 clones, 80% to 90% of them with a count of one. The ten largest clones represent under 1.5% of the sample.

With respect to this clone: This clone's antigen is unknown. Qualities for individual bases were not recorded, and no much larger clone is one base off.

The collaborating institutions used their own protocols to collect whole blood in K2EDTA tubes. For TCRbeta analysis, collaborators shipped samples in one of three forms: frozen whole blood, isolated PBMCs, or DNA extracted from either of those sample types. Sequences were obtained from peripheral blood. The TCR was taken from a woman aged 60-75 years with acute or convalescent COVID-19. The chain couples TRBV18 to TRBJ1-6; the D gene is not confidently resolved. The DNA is TGTGCCAGCTCACCACCCCAGAATTCACCCCTCCACTTT. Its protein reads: CASSPPQNSPLHF. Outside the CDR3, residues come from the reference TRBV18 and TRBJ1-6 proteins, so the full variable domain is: NAGVMQNPRHLVRRRGQEARLRCSPMKGHSHVYWYRQLPEEGLKFMVYLQKENIIDESGMPKERFSAEFPKEGPSILRIQQVVRGDSAAYFCASSPPQNSPLHFGNGTRLTVT.